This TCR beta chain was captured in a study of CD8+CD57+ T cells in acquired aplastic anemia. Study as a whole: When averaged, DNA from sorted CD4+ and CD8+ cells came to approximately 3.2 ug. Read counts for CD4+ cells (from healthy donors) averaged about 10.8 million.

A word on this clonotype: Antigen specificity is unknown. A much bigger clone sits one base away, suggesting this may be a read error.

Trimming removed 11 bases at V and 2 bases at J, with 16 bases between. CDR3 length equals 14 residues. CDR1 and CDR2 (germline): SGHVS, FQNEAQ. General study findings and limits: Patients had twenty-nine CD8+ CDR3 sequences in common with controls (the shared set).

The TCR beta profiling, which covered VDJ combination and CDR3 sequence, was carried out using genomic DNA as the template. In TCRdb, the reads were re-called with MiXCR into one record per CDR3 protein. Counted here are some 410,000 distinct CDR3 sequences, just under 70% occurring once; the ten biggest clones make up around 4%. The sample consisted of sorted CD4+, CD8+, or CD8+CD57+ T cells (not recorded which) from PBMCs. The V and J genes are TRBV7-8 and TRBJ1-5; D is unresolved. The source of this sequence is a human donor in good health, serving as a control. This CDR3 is CAWNLTAGNQPQHF. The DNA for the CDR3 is TGTGCCTGGAACCTAACAGCCGGCAATCAGCCCCAGCATTTT. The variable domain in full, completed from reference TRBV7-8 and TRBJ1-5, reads GAGVSQSPRYKVAKRGQDVALRCDPISGHVSLFWYQQALGQGPEFLTYFQNEAQLDKSGLPSDRFFAERPEGSVSTLKIQRTQQEDSAVYLCAWNLTAGNQPQHFGDGTRLSIL.